What follows are 18 T cell receptor beta chains derived from one specimen sequenced in a study of long-term antiretroviral therapy in people with HIV. They ran version v3.0 of the immunoSEQ assay at survey level. Generated by immunoSEQ multiplex PCR, the TCRdb table keeps only in-frame clones and is missing some. The sample consists of around 30,000 clones, 90% to 97% of them appearing once. The source was unsorted PBMCs, collected around 6.6 years after starting antiretroviral therapy. The receptors were sampled from a man younger than 45 with HIV.

J is TRBJ2-7 and V is TRBV14; TRBD2 agrees at 8 bases. The CDR3 covers 14 residues. V shed 6 bases and J 1 base; nucleotides not matched to a gene: 5. Germline CDR1 and CDR2: SGHDN and FVKESK. The CDR3 DNA follows: TGTGCCAGCAGTCCTACTAGCGGATCCTACGAGCAGTACTTC. It yields the protein CASSPTSGSYEQYF.

This chain links TRBV2 with TRBJ1-5, with TRBD1 matching 9 bases. V trimming: 10 bases; J trimming: 4 bases; junction bases outside the gene matches: 5. Looked up from germline, CDR1 is SNHLY and CDR2 is FYNNEI. This CDR3 is 13 amino acids long. The CDR3: CATAGQGNQPQHF. CDR3 in DNA: TGTGCCACCGCCGGACAGGGGAATCAGCCCCAGCATTTT.

The rearrangement uses TRBV6-6 and TRBJ1-2; D is perhaps TRBD1 (6 bases). Trimming removed 3 bases at V and 4 bases at J, with 15 bases between. CDR1 and CDR2 from the germline V gene are MNHNY and SVGAGI (reference sequence). The CDR3 is 15 residues long. The CDR3 nucleotides are TGTGCCAGCAGTTATAGGGGGACGTCAACCTATGGCTACACCTTC. Translated, it gives CASSYRGTSTYGYTF.

This clone appeared a single time. This chain uses TRBV9 with TRBJ2-1; 12 bases agree with TRBD2. V shed 4 bases, J shed 9 bases, and the junction held 8 bases outside the gene matches. This CDR3 has 15 residues. Looked up from germline, CDR1 is SGDLS and CDR2 is YYNGEE. The CDR3 sequence: CASSPRLAGESEQFF. Here the CDR3 DNA reads TGTGCCAGCAGCCCGCGACTAGCGGGAGAAAGTGAGCAGTTCTTC.

This chain uses TRBV30 with TRBJ1-4, with unresolved D. Between the trimmed V and J ends, which lost 3 bases and 11 bases, there was a span of 10 bases. Germline CDR1 and CDR2: GTSNPN and SVGIG (reference sequence). The CDR3 is made up of 11 amino acids. CDR3 bases: TGTGCCTGGAGGGGTGGGTTGAAACTGTTTTTT. It translates to CAWRGGLKLFF.

This clone has a single count. CDR3 region: CASSVDSSYYNSPLHF. The CDR3 region has the DNA TGTGCCAGCAGCGTAGATTCCAGTTATTATAATTCACCCCTCCACTTT. V gene TRBV9 combines with J gene TRBJ1-6; D is ambiguous. The CDR3 has 16 amino acids. Trimming pared 0 bases from V and 4 bases from J, leaving 11 bases between. Germline V CDR1 and CDR2: SGDLS, YYNGEE.

This sequence joins TRBV10-3 and TRBJ2-1; the match to TRBD2 covers 9 bases. This CDR3 comprises 17 residues. Trimming cost V 0 bases and J 7 bases; bases outside gene matches: 10. Per the germline V gene, CDR1 is ENHRY and CDR2 is SYGVKD. The CDR3 sequence is CAISESRFQLAGNEQFF. The DNA for the CDR3 is TGTGCCATCAGTGAGTCAAGGTTCCAACTAGCGGGTAATGAGCAGTTCTTC.

The CDR3 DNA follows: TGTGCCAGCAGTTCTAGCGGGAGTCGTCTTTCCTACGAGCAGTACTTC. Its protein product is CASSSSGSRLSYEQYF. This rearrangement joins TRBV6-5 to TRBJ2-7, with TRBD2 matching over 10 bases. This CDR3 contains 16 residues. Losses at the gene ends were 4 bases for V and 1 base for J; bases not matched to a gene: 7. The germline CDR1 and CDR2 sequences are MNHEY and SVGAGI.

This sequence joins TRBV11-2 and TRBJ2-1; 9 bases align to TRBD1. Trimming took 1 base from V and 8 from J; bases not matched to a gene: 3. Germline lookup yields CDR1 SGHAT and CDR2 FQNNGV. The CDR3 has 14 amino acids. For the CDR3, the DNA is TGTGCCAGCAGCTTAGTGGGACAGGGATATGAGCAGTTCTTC. Translating gives CASSLVGQGYEQFF. The whole variable domain, remainder taken from reference TRBV11-2 and TRBJ2-1, is EAGVAQSPRYKIIEKRQSVAFWCNPISGHATLYWYQQILGQGPKLLIQFQNNGVVDDSQLPKDRFSAERLKGVDSTLKIQPAKLEDSAVYLCASSLVGQGYEQFFGPGTRLTVL.

The gene calls are TRBV6-5 and TRBJ1-1; D is unclear. The V and J ends lost 5 bases and 6 bases respectively, with 19 bases between them. The germline V gene has CDR1 MNHEY and CDR2 SVGAGI. The CDR3 extends over 15 amino acids. The CDR3 DNA reads TGTGCCAGCAGTCTCTTCGGATGGCCTAGCCCTGAAGCTTTCTTT. Translating gives CASSLFGWPSPEAFF.

The V call is TRBV11-1, the J call TRBJ2-5, with 9 bases identical to TRBD1. Germline CDR1 SGHAT, CDR2 FQDESV (reference sequence). The CDR3 loop spans 15 amino acids. Trimming took 6 bases from V and 4 from J; bases not matched to a gene: 9. CDR3 residues: CASSSGQGGVETQYF. The CDR3 DNA is TGTGCCAGCAGTTCGGGACAGGGCGGGGTAGAGACCCAGTACTTC.

J is TRBJ2-7 and V is TRBV6-6; D possibly corresponds to TRBD1 (5 bases). Germline V gene sequence: CDR1 MNHNY, CDR2 SVGAGI (reference sequence). Deletions cut 7 bases from V and 6 bases from J, with 13 bases between. The length of the CDR3 is 12 residues. Here the CDR3 reads CASMQGRSEQYF. In DNA form, the CDR3 reads TGTGCCAGCATGCAGGGTAGGTCCGAGCAGTACTTC.

This clone has just one count. This CDR3 reads CSVDGTSGNIQYF. The CDR3, as DNA: TGCAGCGTTGACGGGACTAGCGGGAACATTCAGTACTTC. The chain links TRBV29-1 to TRBJ2-4; 12 bases are shared with TRBD2. CDR3 length: 13 amino acids. Germline-derived CDR1 and CDR2 are SQVTM and ANQGSEA. The ends lost 3 bases at V and 7 bases at J; junction bases unmatched: 1.

This chain joins TRBV6-1 and TRBJ1-5; D is undetermined. Trimming pared 0 bases from V and 6 bases from J, leaving 9 bases between. The CDR3 loop spans 14 amino acids. Germline CDR1 MNHNS, CDR2 SASEGT. The CDR3: CASSEATATQPQHF. CDR3 DNA sequence: TGTGCCAGCAGTGAAGCGACGGCAACTCAGCCCCAGCATTTT.

This chain connects TRBV4-2 to TRBJ2-1; D unresolved. V was pared by 3 bases and J by 7 bases, with 25 bases between. This CDR3 spans 18 amino acids. Germline V gives CDR1 LGHNA, CDR2 YNFKEQ. CDR3 loop: CASSHSKGPGPLGNEQFF. The CDR3 DNA reads as TGTGCCAGCAGCCATTCCAAGGGTCCGGGTCCCCTTGGGAATGAGCAGTTCTTC.

The rearrangement links TRBV7-8 to TRBJ2-7, with D unclear. CDR1 and CDR2 from the germline V gene are SGHVS and FQNEAQ. The CDR3 spans 11 residues. V shed 1 base and J shed 7 bases, with 5 bases lying between them. The CDR3 loop reads CASSLVGEQYF. The CDR3 DNA sequence: TGTGCCAGCAGCTTAGTTGGAGAGCAGTACTTC.

The V and J genes are TRBV5-8 and TRBJ2-7; possible D gene TRBD1, 6 bases. V was clipped by 0 bases and J by 2 bases, with 12 bases between them. Germline loops: CDR1 SGHTS, CDR2 YDEGEE. The CDR3 runs 15 residues. The CDR3 DNA is TGTGCCAGCAGCTTGGCGGCAGGGGAGACCTACGAGCAGTACTTC. This codes for CASSLAAGETYEQYF.

The chain is built from TRBV19 and TRBJ1-1; 11 positions match TRBD1. Trimming cost V 7 bases and J 4 bases; bases outside gene matches: 14. Germline V CDR1 and CDR2: LNHDA, SQIVND (reference sequence). The CDR3 is made up of 17 amino acids. The CDR3 region has the DNA TGTGCCAGTATTCCCAGAGTTGGCGGGACAGGGGGCACTGAAGCTTTCTTT. Translating gives CASIPRVGGTGGTEAFF.